These 23 T cell receptor beta chains were all obtained from the same sample, sequenced in a study of post-analysis software for immune sequencing data (dated by TCRdb to the mid-2010s). Points the paper makes about the study in general: Patients showed significantly higher frequencies than controls for a few TRBV segments, among them TRBV5-6, TRBV5-1 and TRBV20-1.

The library was built by means of PCR. The instrument given in TCRdb is Illumina HiSeq 2500. Unique molecular identifiers were incorporated into TCR beta cDNA libraries to reduce PCR and sequencing biases. The public reads were run again by TCRdb, first through fastp at Q25 and then through MiXCR, and only productive beta chains were kept. Each CDR3 protein appears once, grouped with its most common genes and DNA. The sample table lists 800,000 to 950,000 distinct CDR3 sequences, about 50% of them with a count of one. Clones ranked in the top ten supply 4.6% of the sample. Their antigens are not known. Sample: blood. The source is a girl between 5 and 17 years old with multiple sclerosis.

The chain has TRBV5-6 and TRBJ2-5; 9 bases are a match to TRBD1. Germline loops: CDR1 SGHDT, CDR2 YYEEEE. V dropped 3 bases and J dropped 5; count of bases not matched to a gene: 5. This CDR3 spans 14 amino acids. The CDR3 DNA follows: TGTGCCAGCAGCTCAACAGGGGGCCCTGAGACCCAGTACTTC. Its protein is CASSSTGGPETQYF.

The genes are TRBV21-1 and TRBJ2-6; the table's D call, TRBD1, was not checked against the DNA. TRBV21-1 has pseudogene status. The CDR3 length is 18 residues. CDR3 DNA sequence: TGTGCCAGCAGCACGCGACAGGGTCAGAGCTCTGGGGCCAACGTCCGGACTTTC. Amino acids: CASSTRQGQSSGANVRTF.

This chain connects TRBV27 to TRBJ2-3, with D perhaps matching TRBD1 (6 bases). Germline assignment: CDR1 MNHEY and CDR2 SMNVEV (reference sequence). CDR3 length equals 14 residues. Trimming shortened V by 8 bases and J by 7 bases, and 19 bases separated the two germline ends. CDR3 in amino acids: CASAHSGTSHTQYF. The CDR3 DNA follows: TGTGCCAGCGCCCATTCCGGGACATCACATACGCAGTATTTT.

The V gene is TRBV2, the J gene TRBJ2-1; 11 bases are shared with TRBD2. Germline V gene data show CDR1 as SNHLY and CDR2 as FYNNEI. CDR3 size: 17 residues. V gave up 3 bases and J gave up 2 bases; unmatched junction bases: 6. The CDR3 spells CASSEGLAARPYNEQFF. The DNA of the CDR3 is TGTGCCAGCAGTGAGGGACTAGCGGCCCGACCCTACAATGAGCAGTTCTTC.

The table lists this clonotype with a few counts. Here the CDR3 DNA reads TGTGCCAGCAGTCCCCTTGTGCCGGGCCCAAACTATGGCTACACCTTC. Translation: CASSPLVPGPNYGYTF. The chain uses TRBV27 and TRBJ1-2; D remains unclear. The CDR3 length is 16 residues. Germline CDR1 and CDR2: MNHEY and SMNVEV (reference sequence). The ends were cut back, 5 bases at V and 2 bases at J, with 18 bases in the middle.

The chain couples TRBV2 to TRBJ2-7; D might be TRBD2 (5 bases). Germline V lookup: CDR1 SNHLY, CDR2 FYNNEI. Trimming took 8 bases from V and 3 from J, leaving 20 bases between them. The length of the CDR3 is 15 residues. The CDR3, as DNA: TGTGCCAGCCGGATGCACCGGGGTCAAGACTACGAGCAGTACTTC. Protein product: CASRMHRGQDYEQYF. Using reference TRBV2 and TRBJ2-7 for the parts outside the CDR3, the full variable domain is EPEVTQTPSHQVTQMGQEVILRCVPISNHLYFYWYRQILGQKVEFLVSFYNNEISEKSEIFDDQFSVERPDGSNFTLKIRSTKLEDSAMYFCASRMHRGQDYEQYFGPGTRLTVT.

Of note for this clonotype: One junction end disagrees with the germline gene, perhaps due to a read error. The chain carries TRBV7-8 and TRBJ2-7; TRBD1 matches at 8 bases. The CDR3 has 16 amino acids. Germline assignment: CDR1 SGHVS and CDR2 FQNEAQ. The CDR3 DNA reads TGTGCCAGCGGCTTAGGGAGACAGGGGCGAACCTACGAGCAGTACTTC. It is translated as CASGLGRQGRTYEQYF.

The CDR3 DNA is TGTGCCAGCAGCCAGCTAGCGGGAAAGGCTACGCAGTATTTT. Amino acid sequence: CASSQLAGKATQYF. The chain uses TRBV3-1 and TRBJ2-3, with TRBD2 identical over 9 bases. Trimming took 3 bases from V and 8 from J; bases not matched to a gene: 6. Germline CDR1 is LGHDT and CDR2 is YNNKEL (reference sequence). CDR3 length: 14 residues.

This clonotype was counted once. V and J are TRBV10-2 and TRBJ2-1; D is unresolved. Germline-derived CDR1 and CDR2 are WSHSY and SAAADI. The CDR3 loop spans 14 amino acids. V shed 5 bases and J shed 7 bases, with 15 bases lying between them. The CDR3, as DNA: TGCGCCAGCAGTCATAAAGGAGCCCATAATGAGCAGTTCTTC. Translating gives CASSHKGAHNEQFF.

This chain links TRBV7-2 with TRBJ2-1, with no clear D. The CDR3 has 14 residues. CDR1 is SGHTA and CDR2 is FQGNSA in the germline V gene. The V end was cut by 2 bases, the J end by 4 bases, with 9 bases between. The CDR3 DNA reads TGTGCCAGCAGCTTACTAAACAGTTACAATGAGCAGTTCTTC. This translates into CASSLLNSYNEQFF.

To note about this clonotype: A read error may produce the germline difference seen at one junction end. This chain uses TRBV10-3 with TRBJ2-4; the D is unclear. The J call may be incorrect, as the DNA end agrees better with TRBJ2-7. Germline CDR1 is ENHRY and CDR2 is SYGVKD. This CDR3 region has 14 residues. The CDR3 is CAVSVGLEGHEQYF. As DNA, the CDR3 is TGTGCCGTCAGTGTCGGGCTAGAAGGCCACGAGCAGTACTTC.

V is TRBV12-3 or TRBV12-4 and J is TRBJ2-4; 11 bases are a match to TRBD1. TRBJ2-7 matches the DNA end more closely, so the J call is doubtful. This CDR3 is 16 amino acids long. The CDR3 is CASRYSDRGLWDEQYF. CDR3 sequence (DNA): TGTGCCAGCAGGTACTCGGACAGGGGGCTATGGGACGAGCAGTACTTC.

The V gene is TRBV5-1, the J gene TRBJ1-2, with 7 bases lining up with TRBD1. The CDR3 runs to 15 residues. The V gene's germline CDR1 is SGHRS and CDR2 YFSETQ. Trimming took 0 bases from V and 6 from J; bases not matched to a gene: 8. In DNA, the CDR3 is TGCGCCAGCAGCTTGGATCTGACAGGGTCCGATGGCTACACCTTC. Amino acids: CASSLDLTGSDGYTF.

The CDR3 sequence: CATSGTDRGGQPQHF. The CDR3 region has the DNA TGTGCCACCAGTGGTACCGACAGGGGAGGTCAGCCCCAGCATTTT. The gene calls are TRBV15 and TRBJ1-5; 8 bases are shared with TRBD1. CDR1 LNHNV and CDR2 YYDKDF come from the germline V gene (reference sequence). The CDR3 has 15 residues. V lost 6 bases and J lost 6; bases outside the gene matches: 10.

The CDR3 is CASSYGRGVTSYEQYF. As DNA, the CDR3 is TGTGCCAGCAGTTACGGCAGGGGGGTCACCTCCTACGAGCAGTACTTC. The genes are TRBV6-5 and TRBJ2-7; TRBD1 is a possible D gene (7 bases). The germline gives CDR1 MNHEY, CDR2 SVGAGI. The ends were cut back, 2 bases at V and 0 bases at J, with 14 bases in the middle. There are 16 residues in the CDR3.

The rearrangement uses TRBV3-1 and TRBJ2-1; 7 bases map to TRBD2. Trimming at V came to 4 bases and at J to 7 bases, leaving 13 bases not matched to a gene. This CDR3 comprises 16 residues. Germline values: CDR1 LGHDT, CDR2 YNNKEL (reference sequence). CDR3 region: CASSLWVAGSENEQFF. As DNA, the CDR3 is TGTGCCAGCAGCCTTTGGGTAGCGGGTTCTGAGAATGAGCAGTTCTTC.

This rearrangement joins TRBV18 to TRBJ1-1; TRBD1 matches at 7 bases. The V gene end was trimmed by 2 bases and the J gene end by 4 bases; junction bases not matched to a gene: 13. CDR3 size: 17 residues. Germline V lookup: CDR1 KGHSH, CDR2 LQKENI. The CDR3 reads CASSPERGLKGPTEAFF. The CDR3, as DNA: TGTGCCAGCTCACCAGAGAGGGGGCTGAAGGGACCCACTGAAGCTTTCTTT.

This chain uses TRBV7-8 with TRBJ2-6, with 9 bases that match TRBD1. After removal of 6 bases from V and 0 bases from J, the junction contained 9 bases not matched to a gene. The length of the CDR3 is 18 residues. Germline V gene lookup returns CDR1 SGHVS and CDR2 FQNEAQ. CDR3 loop: CASRPGTGSSSGANVLTF. Here the CDR3 DNA reads TGTGCCAGCAGACCTGGGACAGGGTCGAGCTCTGGGGCCAACGTCCTGACTTTC.

V gene TRBV18 combines with J gene TRBJ2-3; maybe TRBD2 (6 bases). The CDR3 loop spans 15 amino acids. From germline, CDR1 is KGHSH and CDR2 LQKENI. Trimming removed 5 bases at V and 7 bases at J, with 19 bases between. CDR3 sequence (DNA): TGTGCCAGCTCAACCCCCGAGCGGGCCAGATATACGCAGTATTTT. Protein sequence: CASSTPERARYTQYF.

This clonotype was detected only once. This sequence joins TRBV12-3 or TRBV12-4 and TRBJ1-1, with TRBD1 as a possible D gene (5 bases). V lost 6 bases to trimming and J lost 13 bases, with 18 bases between them. The CDR3 is made up of 12 amino acids. Written as DNA, the CDR3 is TGTGCCAGCAGCCCCACACGTCTACAGGTTTTCTTT. Protein: CASSPTRLQVFF.

CDR3: CSARETGTSDYNEQFF. CDR3 coding DNA: TGCAGTGCTAGAGAAACCGGGACTAGCGACTACAATGAGCAGTTCTTC. The V call is TRBV20-1, the J call TRBJ2-1; 10 bases line up with TRBD2. Germline V CDR1 and CDR2: DFQATT, SNEGSKA (reference sequence). The CDR3 spans 16 residues. With V trimmed by 0 bases and J by 3 bases, 5 bases remained unmatched.

The rearrangement joins TRBV7-9 to TRBJ1-1; D possibly corresponds to TRBD1 (6 bases). CDR1 and CDR2 (germline): SEHNR, FQNEAQ (reference sequence). With 1 base removed from V and 8 bases from J, the gap between germline ends came to 11 bases. The CDR3 has 13 amino acids. The CDR3 sequence: CASSLGNRVEAFF. Here the CDR3 DNA reads TGTGCCAGCAGCTTAGGGAACAGGGTAGAAGCTTTCTTT. The whole variable domain, filled in from reference TRBV7-9 and TRBJ1-1, reads DTGVSQNPRHKITKRGQNVTFRCDPISEHNRLYWYRQTLGQGPEFLTYFQNEAQLEKSRLLSDRFSAERPKGSFSTLEIQRTEQGDSAMYLCASSLGNRVEAFFGQGTRLTVV.

The rearrangement uses TRBV5-1 and TRBJ2-7; a weak D match, TRBD2 (7 bases). Germline-derived CDR1 and CDR2 are SGHRS and YFSETQ. The CDR3 runs to 14 residues. V was trimmed by 2 bases and J by 5 bases, leaving 14 bases between them. CDR3 sequence (DNA): TGCGCCAGCAGCTTCAGGGCGGGGGACAACGAGCAGTACTTC. Translation gives CASSFRAGDNEQYF.